The present entry profiles one T cell receptor (beta chain) with its context. This clonotype was seen ten or more times. It lacks a known antigen. Base quality data are lacking; no much larger clone is found one base away. The data derive from a study of T cells in Graves' hyperthyroidism and ophthalmopathy (dated by TCRdb to the late 2010s). In terms of the full investigation: Peripheral blood was sampled at the time of initial diagnosis, prior to any treatment. To identify TCR V-J signatures that set the groups apart, the researchers used a discovery cohort of roughly 100 patients, made up of under 45 with Graves' ophthalmopathy and some 55 with stable Graves' hyperthyroidism. Whether ophthalmopathy could be predicted prospectively was tested in an independent validation cohort made up of 18 to 20 hyperthyroidism patients plus 17 patients who later progressed to ophthalmopathy. The 100 discovery patients were randomly divided into training and test sets at a 7:3 ratio. Thyroid tissue and blood T-cell repertoires from six Graves' hyperthyroidism patients were also compared in the study. After sampling, hyperthyroidism patients received methimazole starting at 30 mg daily, and ophthalmopathy patients received high-dose intravenous methylprednisolone. The paper describes TCR Vbeta CDR3 sequencing of around 140 peripheral blood samples, made up of roughly 40 ophthalmopathy patients, 70 to 75 hyperthyroidism patients and 17 progressor patients.

Stable Graves' hyperthyroidism was defined as the absence of progression to ophthalmopathy over 18 months of follow-up. Hyperthyroidism patients were newly diagnosed, with disease duration under 2 months, and aged 18 to 65 years. Any patient with an uncontrolled infection, another autoimmune disease, pregnancy or lactation was excluded. Diagnoses relied on clinical symptoms, serum thyroxine and TRAb, thyroid ultrasound and orbital computed tomography. PBMCs were separated from under 11 ml of fresh peripheral blood using Ficoll-Paque density gradient centrifugation. Total RNA was extracted with Trizol reagent, and quality was checked on an Agilent 2100 Bioanalyzer. TCR beta CDR3 regions were amplified from RNA transcripts. A first-round RT-PCR of the TCR CDR3 used the HTBI primer set with the Qiagen OneStep RT-PCR kit. The libraries were constructed in a second round of multiplex PCR and then size-selected and purified. Sequencing of the libraries was done on an Illumina HiSeq2000 using paired-end 100 bp reads. The authors' pipeline ran thus. SOAPnuke was used to process the raw data, with reads discarded if the reads contained adapters or uncalled bases, had a mean Phred below 15, or lacked an exact constant-primer or identifier match. COPE v1.2.5 was used to merge the high-quality paired reads, and each unique nucleotide sequence was defined as a clonotype. Clonotypes were aligned to IMGT TRBV, TRBD and TRBJ reference segments using MiTCR v1.1. The analysis included only V-J combinations with a frequency above 0.0001, which together covered more than 98% of the repertoires. A TCS score was defined as the ratio of F50 (clonal expansion) to E x V (chaos), with BLOSUM62-based TCRdist applied between CDR3 peptides within each V-J. Welch's t-statistics and random forest reduced just over 500 V-J features to 13, which were used in a naive Bayes classifier (R e1071). The public reads were reanalyzed by TCRdb: fastp trimming at Q25, MiXCR alignment, in-frame beta chains only. CDR3 protein duplicates are merged, each entry listing the most common genes and DNA. TCRdb, not the original authors, processed these V and J calls. The sample profile shows over 150,000 distinct CDR3 sequences; about a sixth of them were found once. The ten largest make up roughly 28% of the sample.

Study-level results and caveats: Most expanded thyroid clonotypes (frequency above 0.001) were also detected in blood, suggesting blood repertoires may reflect thyroid immune responses. Sample size was not statistically predetermined, and investigators were not blinded to group allocation. In validation, progression to ophthalmopathy was predicted by the model with 55% to 71% sensitivity and 72.22% specificity, a median of approximately 6.5 months before onset. A 13 V-J signature model separated ophthalmopathy from stable hyperthyroidism, with 87.88% sensitivity and 81.08% specificity in cross-validation and 80%/75% in testing.

CDR1 and CDR2, looked up from the germline V gene, are SNHLY and FYNNEI. Counted from cysteine to phenylalanine, this CDR3 has 15 amino acids. Only the CDR3 portion is preserved as DNA: 45 bases, with reading frame beginning at the first base. V is clipped by 6 bases and J by 5 bases, and the sequence between their germline boundaries is 17 bases long. This sequence originates from a woman in her forties or fifties with Graves' hyperthyroidism. Sequencing was performed on blood. Recombination joined TRBV2 with TRBJ1-5; no D segment can be confidently identified. CDR3 loop: CASRAGRLGYQPQHF. The bases are TGTGCCAGCAGGGCAGGCCGCCTAGGGTATCAGCCCCAGCATTTT.